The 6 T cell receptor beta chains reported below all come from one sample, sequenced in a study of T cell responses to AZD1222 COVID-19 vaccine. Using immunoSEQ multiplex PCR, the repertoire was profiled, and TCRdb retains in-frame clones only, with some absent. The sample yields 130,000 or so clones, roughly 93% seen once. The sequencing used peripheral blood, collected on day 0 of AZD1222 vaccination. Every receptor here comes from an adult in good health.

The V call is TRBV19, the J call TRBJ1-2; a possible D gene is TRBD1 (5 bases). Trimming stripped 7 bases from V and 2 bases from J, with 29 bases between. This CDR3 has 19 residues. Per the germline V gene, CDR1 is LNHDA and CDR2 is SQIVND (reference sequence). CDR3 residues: CASTIAVPRSQQGNYGYTF. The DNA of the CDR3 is TGTGCCAGTACCATCGCTGTCCCTAGGTCCCAGCAGGGCAACTATGGCTACACCTTC.

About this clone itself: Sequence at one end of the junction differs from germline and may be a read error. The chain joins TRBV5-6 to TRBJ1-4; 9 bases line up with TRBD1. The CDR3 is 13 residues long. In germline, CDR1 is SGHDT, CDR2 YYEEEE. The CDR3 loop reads CASSPGGIRTGDF. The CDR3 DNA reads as TGTGCCAGCAGTCCAGGGGGGATCCGGACAGGGGATTTT.

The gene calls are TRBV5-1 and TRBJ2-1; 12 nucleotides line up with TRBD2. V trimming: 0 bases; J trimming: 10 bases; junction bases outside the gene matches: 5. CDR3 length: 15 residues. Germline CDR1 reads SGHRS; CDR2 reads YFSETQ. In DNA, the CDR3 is TGCGCCAGCAGCTTGGGACTAGCGGGAGTCAACGAGCAGTTCTTC. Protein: CASSLGLAGVNEQFF.

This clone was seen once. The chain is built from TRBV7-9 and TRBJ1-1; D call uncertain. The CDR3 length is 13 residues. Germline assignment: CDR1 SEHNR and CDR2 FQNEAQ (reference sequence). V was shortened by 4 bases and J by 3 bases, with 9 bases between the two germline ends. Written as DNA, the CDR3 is TGTGCCAGCAGCTCGCCTGGGGACACTGAAGCTTTCTTT. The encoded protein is CASSSPGDTEAFF.

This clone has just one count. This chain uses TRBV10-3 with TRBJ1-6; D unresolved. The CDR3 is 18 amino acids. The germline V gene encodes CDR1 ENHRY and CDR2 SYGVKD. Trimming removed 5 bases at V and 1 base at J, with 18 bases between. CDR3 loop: CAISTGLVGGSYNSPLHF. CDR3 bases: TGTGCCATCAGTACCGGACTGGTAGGAGGATCCTATAATTCACCCCTCCACTTT.

CDR3 amino acids: CASSLDRGAGELFF. For the CDR3, the DNA is TGCGCCAGCAGCTTGGACAGGGGGGCCGGGGAGCTGTTTTTT. This sequence joins TRBV5-1 and TRBJ2-2; TRBD1 matches at 8 bases. The CDR3 is 14 amino acids. With 0 bases clipped from V and 6 bases from J, the junction kept 1 base outside the gene matches. Germline CDR1 SGHRS, CDR2 YFSETQ.